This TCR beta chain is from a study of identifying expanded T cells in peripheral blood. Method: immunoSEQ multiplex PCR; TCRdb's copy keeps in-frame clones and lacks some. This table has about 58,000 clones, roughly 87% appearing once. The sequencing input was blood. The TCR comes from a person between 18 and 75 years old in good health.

Here the CDR3 DNA reads TGTGCCAGCACCCGGGACAGGGGGCGTGATGGCTACACCTTC. It translates to CASTRDRGRDGYTF. This rearrangement joins TRBV21-1 to TRBJ1-2; the table's D call, TRBD1, has no DNA check behind it. TRBV21-1 is annotated as a pseudogene. The CDR3 covers 14 residues.